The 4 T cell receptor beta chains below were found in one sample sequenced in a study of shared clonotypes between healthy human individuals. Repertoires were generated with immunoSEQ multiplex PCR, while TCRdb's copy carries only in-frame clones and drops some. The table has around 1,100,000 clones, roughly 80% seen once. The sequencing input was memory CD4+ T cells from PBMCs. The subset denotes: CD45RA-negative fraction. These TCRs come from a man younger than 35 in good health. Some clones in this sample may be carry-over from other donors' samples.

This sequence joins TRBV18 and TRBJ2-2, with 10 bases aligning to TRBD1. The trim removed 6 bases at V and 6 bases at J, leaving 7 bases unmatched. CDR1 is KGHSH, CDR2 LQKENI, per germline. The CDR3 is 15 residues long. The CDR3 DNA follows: TGTGCCAGCTCGTCAGGACAGGGGGTCCCCGGGGAGCTGTTTTTT. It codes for CASSSGQGVPGELFF.

This chain's CDR3 is CASSISPGQGMTEAFF. CDR3 in DNA: TGTGCCAGTAGTATATCCCCGGGACAGGGGATGACTGAAGCTTTCTTT. V gene TRBV19 combines with J gene TRBJ1-1; 10 bases map to TRBD1. After removal of 2 bases from V and 5 bases from J, the junction contained 8 bases not matched to a gene. The CDR3 length is 16 residues. CDR1 LNHDA and CDR2 SQIVND come from the germline V gene (reference sequence).

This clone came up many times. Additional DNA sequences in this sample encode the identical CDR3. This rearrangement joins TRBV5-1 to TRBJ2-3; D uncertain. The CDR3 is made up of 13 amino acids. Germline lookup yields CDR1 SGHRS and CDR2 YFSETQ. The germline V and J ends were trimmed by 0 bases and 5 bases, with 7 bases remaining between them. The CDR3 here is CASSLGPGDTQYF. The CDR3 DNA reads TGCGCCAGCAGCTTGGGTCCGGGAGATACGCAGTATTTT.

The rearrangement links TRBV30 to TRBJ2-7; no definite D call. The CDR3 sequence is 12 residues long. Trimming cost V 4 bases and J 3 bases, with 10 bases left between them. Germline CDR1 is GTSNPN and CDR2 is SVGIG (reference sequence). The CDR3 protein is CAWTASSYEQYF. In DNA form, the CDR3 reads TGTGCCTGGACGGCAAGTAGCTACGAGCAGTACTTC.